These 16 T cell receptor beta chains were sequenced from one sample in a study of blood T cell repertoires in COVID-19. Clones were read by immunoSEQ multiplex PCR, and TCRdb kept only the in-frame ones, dropping some. The table shows 150,000 or so clones, with just over 90% occurring only once. Sequences were obtained from peripheral blood. Receptors originate from a woman aged 60-70 years with COVID-19, enrolled during active disease.

The chain has TRBV15 and TRBJ1-2; D is possibly TRBD1 (5 bases). This CDR3 spans 12 amino acids. V lost 4 bases and J lost 10, with 13 bases in between. CDR1 LNHNV and CDR2 YYDKDF come from the germline V gene (reference sequence). The CDR3 DNA is TGTGCCACCAGCAAACAGGTCGCGAACTACACCTTC. Residues: CATSKQVANYTF.

This CDR3 is CASSAQGQIYF. The CDR3 DNA is TGTGCCAGCAGCGCCCAGGGACAGATCTATTTT. This rearrangement joins TRBV6-5 to TRBJ1-3; 7 positions agree with TRBD1. The CDR3 loop spans 11 amino acids. J gave up 16 bases and V 6 bases, and 9 bases lay outside the gene matches. CDR1 MNHEY and CDR2 SVGAGI come from the germline V gene.

This chain connects TRBV18 to TRBJ2-5; TRBD1 agrees at 7 bases. V trimming: 2 bases; J trimming: 4 bases; junction bases outside the gene matches: 7. Germline V gene lookup returns CDR1 KGHSH and CDR2 LQKENI. The CDR3 is 15 residues long. CDR3 DNA sequence: TGTGCCAGCTCACCAATAGGGACAGTCGGAGAGACCCAGTACTTC. Protein product: CASSPIGTVGETQYF.

The rearrangement uses TRBV4-3 and TRBJ2-2; D is undetermined. V was pared by 1 base and J by 0 bases, with 9 bases between. CDR3 length: 16 amino acids. Germline lookup yields CDR1 LGHNA and CDR2 YSLEER. The DNA for the CDR3 is TGCGCCAGCAGCCAAGGGGCCCAGGCGAACACCGGGGAGCTGTTTTTT. Amino acids: CASSQGAQANTGELFF.

The chain employs TRBV6-5 and TRBJ1-5; 7 bases are a match to TRBD1. The J segment lost 3 bases and the V segment lost 8 bases, leaving 10 bases of the junction unmatched. CDR1 and CDR2 from the germline V gene are MNHEY and SVGAGI. This CDR3 region has 15 residues. As DNA, the CDR3 is TGTGCCAGCGGGGATTGGACAGGCAACAATCAGCCCCAGCATTTT. It codes for CASGDWTGNNQPQHF.

This chain links TRBV27 with TRBJ1-2; D gene uncertain. Trimming removed 0 bases at V and 6 bases at J, with 17 bases between. This CDR3 is built from 16 residues. Germline values: CDR1 MNHEY, CDR2 SMNVEV (reference sequence). The CDR3 spells CASSLSGRQAGHGYTF. CDR3 nucleotides: TGTGCCAGCAGTTTATCGGGTAGGCAGGCAGGCCATGGCTACACCTTC.

The J gene is TRBJ2-7, the V gene TRBV2, with 7 nucleotides matching TRBD1. CDR1 and CDR2 (germline): SNHLY, FYNNEI. With 2 bases clipped from V and 5 bases from J, the junction kept 9 bases outside the gene matches. This CDR3 has 15 residues. This CDR3 is CASSELTTGLHEQYF. The CDR3 region has the DNA TGTGCCAGCAGTGAATTGACGACAGGGCTCCACGAGCAGTACTTC.

The J gene is TRBJ2-3, the V gene TRBV7-6; 9 nucleotides align to TRBD1. Trimming removed 5 bases from V and 2 bases from J; junction bases left unmatched: 5. Germline V gene data show CDR1 as SGHVS and CDR2 as FNYEAQ. This CDR3 contains 15 residues. The CDR3 DNA follows: TGTGCCAGCAGCGTGGGACAGGGTTACACAGATACGCAGTATTTT. This gives the protein CASSVGQGYTDTQYF.

The chain couples TRBV27 to TRBJ1-5; D might be TRBD1 (6 bases). Germline V gene sequence: CDR1 MNHEY, CDR2 SMNVEV (reference sequence). The CDR3 has 15 amino acids. The V and J ends lost 2 bases and 0 bases respectively, with 8 bases between them. CDR3 nucleotides: TGTGCCAGCAGTTTACACAGGGATAGCAATCAGCCCCAGCATTTT. Its translation: CASSLHRDSNQPQHF.

This clone was seen a few times. The rearrangement joins TRBV10-2 to TRBJ2-7, with D maybe TRBD1 (5 bases). The ends were cut back, 3 bases at V and 2 bases at J, with 5 bases in the middle. This CDR3 has 12 amino acids. Germline V lookup: CDR1 WSHSY, CDR2 SAAADI. The CDR3 here is CASSEGAYEQYF. The CDR3 coding sequence is TGCGCCAGCAGTGAAGGGGCCTACGAGCAGTACTTC.

J is TRBJ2-7 and V is TRBV10-3; 9 bases are shared with TRBD2. The CDR3 loop spans 15 amino acids. Trimming at V came to 7 bases and at J to 2 bases, leaving 9 bases not matched to a gene. The germline V gene has CDR1 ENHRY and CDR2 SYGVKD. Here the CDR3 reads CAIKGSGGPTYEQYF. In nucleotides, the CDR3 is TGTGCCATCAAAGGGAGCGGGGGGCCAACCTACGAGCAGTACTTC.

This rearrangement joins TRBV19 to TRBJ1-1; 12 bases agree with TRBD1. This CDR3 comprises 14 residues. J gave up 10 bases and V 3 bases, and 6 bases lay outside the gene matches. Germline V gene sequence: CDR1 LNHDA, CDR2 SQIVND (reference sequence). CDR3: CASSIGDRGQSAFF. The CDR3, as DNA: TGTGCCAGTAGTATCGGGGACAGGGGGCAGTCAGCTTTCTTT.

V usage is TRBV6-5 and J usage is TRBJ2-7, with 9 bases identical to TRBD1. The CDR3 length is 13 residues. After removal of 6 bases from V and 2 bases from J, the junction contained 2 bases not matched to a gene. Germline V lookup: CDR1 MNHEY, CDR2 SVGAGI. CDR3 DNA sequence: TGTGCCAGCAGCGGACAGGGGACCTACGAGCAGTACTTC. It yields the protein CASSGQGTYEQYF.

The chain couples TRBV6-5 to TRBJ1-1; D may be TRBD1 (6 bases). V lost 0 bases and J 6 bases, leaving 14 bases between the germline ends. The CDR3 is made up of 15 amino acids. Germline CDR1 reads MNHEY; CDR2 reads SVGAGI. CDR3 protein: CASSYSSVGASEAFF. The CDR3 DNA is TGTGCCAGCAGTTACTCGTCCGTGGGGGCCTCTGAAGCTTTCTTT.

The chain is built from TRBV5-6 and TRBJ2-7; TRBD1 matches at 9 bases. Trimming removed 0 bases from V and 6 bases from J; junction bases left unmatched: 1. Germline CDR1 is SGHDT and CDR2 is YYEEEE. This CDR3 is built from 13 residues. The CDR3 protein is CASSLDRGLEQYF. The CDR3 coding sequence is TGTGCCAGCAGCTTGGACAGGGGGCTCGAGCAGTACTTC.

The V call is TRBV5-6, the J call TRBJ2-4; perhaps TRBD1 as D (6 bases). The CDR3 runs to 16 residues. The V end lost 4 bases, the J end lost 0 bases, and 14 bases lay between the germline ends. Germline V gene sequence: CDR1 SGHDT, CDR2 YYEEEE. The CDR3 sequence is CASSPRTALAKNIQYF. The CDR3 DNA sequence: TGTGCCAGCAGCCCCAGGACAGCTCTAGCCAAAAACATTCAGTACTTC.